This T cell receptor (beta chain) was captured by sequencing in a study of blood T cell repertoires in COVID-19. Looking at the study overall: Sites across the United States, Italy and Spain contributed samples from acute and convalescent COVID-19.

The V gene lost 1 base and the J gene lost 4 bases, with 4 bases spanning the gap. Germline lookup yields CDR1 SGHTA and CDR2 FQGNSA. The length of the CDR3 is 13 residues. Methods used by the authors: It was from reference gene primer amplification that nucleated cell counts were estimated. Assay used: immunoSEQ multiplex PCR; TCRdb lists only in-frame clones, some missing. That table supplies the V and J calls and clone size; D and trimming were determined from the DNA. The table lists some 60,000 clones, 91% of them singletons, with under 3% in the top ten. The chain couples TRBV7-2 to TRBJ1-4; unclear D gene. The sequenced sample was peripheral blood. The receptor's source is a man in his sixties with acute or convalescent COVID-19. The DNA of the CDR3 is TGTGCCAGCAGCTTAGTTCTTAATGAAAAACTGTTTTTT. This gives the protein CASSLVLNEKLFF.